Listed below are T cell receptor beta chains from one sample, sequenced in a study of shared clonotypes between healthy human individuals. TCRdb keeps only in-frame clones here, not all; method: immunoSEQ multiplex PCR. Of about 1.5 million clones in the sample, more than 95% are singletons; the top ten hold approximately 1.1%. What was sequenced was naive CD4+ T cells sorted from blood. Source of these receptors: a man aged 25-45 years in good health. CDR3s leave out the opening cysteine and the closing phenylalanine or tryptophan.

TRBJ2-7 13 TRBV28 ASSSPPGTANEQY
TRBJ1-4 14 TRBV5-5 ASSLRSVSDNEKLF
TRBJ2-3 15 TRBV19 ASSETHSGVPADTQY
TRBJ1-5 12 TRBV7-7 ASSPWLLFQPQH
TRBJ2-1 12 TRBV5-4 ASSLAPSRNEQF
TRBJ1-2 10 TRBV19 ASSIFPYGYT
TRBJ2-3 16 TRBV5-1 ASSLRDRGLGGTDTQY
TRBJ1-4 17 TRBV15 ATSRVPGMGVGTNEKLF
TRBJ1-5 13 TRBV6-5 ASSATVLSNQPQH
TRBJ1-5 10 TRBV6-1 AVRPPNQPQH
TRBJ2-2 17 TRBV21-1 ASSKKTIETDPNTGELF
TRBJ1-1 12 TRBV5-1 ASSSDRSNTEAF
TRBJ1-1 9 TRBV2 ASSDDGEAF
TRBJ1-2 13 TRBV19 ASSIAGRPPHGYT
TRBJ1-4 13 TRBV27 ASSSQGRLNEKLF
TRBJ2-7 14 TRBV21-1 ASSRPQAGGLYEQY
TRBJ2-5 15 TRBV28 ASSWVDLAGVRETQY
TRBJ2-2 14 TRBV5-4 ASSFLGRSWIGELF
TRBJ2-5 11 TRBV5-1 ASSRGEQETQY
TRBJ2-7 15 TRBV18 ASSPGLAGVLSYEQY
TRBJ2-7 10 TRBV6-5 ASSTARQLQY
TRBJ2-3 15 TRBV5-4 ASKTGTSGIPSDTQY
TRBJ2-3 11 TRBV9 ASSATSADTQY
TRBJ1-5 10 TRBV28 AIRLGRQPQH
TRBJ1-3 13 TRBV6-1 ASSALTGSGNTIY
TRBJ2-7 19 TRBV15 ATSRVETSGRGGHSSYEQY
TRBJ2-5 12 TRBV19 ASSTRQGQETQY
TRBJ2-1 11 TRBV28 ASSSRTGLEQF
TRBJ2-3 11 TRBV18 ASSPVEADTQY
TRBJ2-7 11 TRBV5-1 ASSLGPDYEQY
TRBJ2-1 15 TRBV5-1 ASSFGLSSSSYNEQF
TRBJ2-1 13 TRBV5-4 ASSPRAGEGNEQF
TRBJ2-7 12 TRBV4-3 ASSQGLLDYEQY
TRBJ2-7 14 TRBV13 ASSLLTSGIYYEQY
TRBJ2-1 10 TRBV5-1 ASSLIAGEQF
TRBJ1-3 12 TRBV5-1 ASSFTGGTNTIY
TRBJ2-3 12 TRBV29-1 SVGDRGRVDTQY